A single TCR beta chain is shown here with its context. CDR3 length: 14 residues. V shed 7 bases, J shed 0 bases, and the junction held 3 bases outside the gene matches. CDR1 and CDR2 from the germline V gene are WSHSY and SAAADI. This entry comes from a study of OX40 agonist ivuxolimab in advanced cancers. The table came from immunoSEQ multiplex PCR; TCRdb's copy has only in-frame clones and leaves some out. The table has more than 45,000 clones, approximately 80% seen once. The sequences come from CD4+ or CD8+ T cells sorted from blood, collected in a trial of the OX40 agonist ivuxolimab. The TCR was taken from an adult with an advanced solid tumor such as melanoma, head and neck, liver or kidney cancer. This rearrangement joins TRBV10-2 to TRBJ2-3; 8 nucleotides match TRBD2. CDR3 bases: TGCGCCAGCACAGAGCGGGGGAGCACAGATACGCAGTATTTT. Translation: CASTERGSTDTQYF.